The 19 T cell receptor beta chains below were found in one sample sequenced in a study of shared clonotypes between healthy human individuals. Repertoires were generated with immunoSEQ multiplex PCR, while TCRdb's copy carries only in-frame clones and drops some. The table shows around 690,000 clones, with roughly 88% occurring only once. The source material was memory CD8+ T cells from PBMCs. The subset is: CD45RO+ cells pooled with CCR7-negative TemRA cells. The receptors shown here come from a man aged 18 to 35 in good health. Some clones in this sample may be carry-over from other donors' samples.

The rearrangement joins TRBV18 to TRBJ2-7; 7 bases are a match to TRBD1. The CDR3 contains 14 residues. V was pared by 2 bases and J by 10 bases, with 11 bases of the junction left unmatched. Germline V gives CDR1 KGHSH, CDR2 LQKENI. The DNA of the CDR3 is TGTGCCAGCTCACCAGGGACAGCAGTCAACGGACAGTACTTC. Its protein product is CASSPGTAVNGQYF.

The chain carries TRBV6-6 and TRBJ2-7; D is perhaps TRBD2 (7 bases). Trimming left V 0 bases short and J 5 bases short, with 14 bases between. Germline CDR1 and CDR2: MNHNY and SVGAGI (reference sequence). CDR3 size: 15 residues. The CDR3 spells CASSYSKPGGHEQYF. The CDR3 DNA sequence: TGTGCCAGCAGTTACTCGAAGCCGGGGGGCCACGAGCAGTACTTC.

This clone was seen a single time. The V call is TRBV2, the J call TRBJ2-3; perhaps TRBD1 as D (5 bases). CDR1 and CDR2 from the germline V gene are SNHLY and FYNNEI. CDR3 size: 14 residues. V lost 3 bases, J lost 6 bases, and 13 bases lay in between. The CDR3 loop is CASSDTQEPDTQYF. The CDR3 bases are TGTGCCAGCAGTGATACACAGGAGCCGGATACGCAGTATTTT.

The rearrangement uses TRBV6-5 and TRBJ2-7; 8 bases map to TRBD1. V shed 6 bases, J shed 2 bases, and the junction held 6 bases outside the gene matches. The CDR3 is made up of 14 amino acids. Germline V gives CDR1 MNHEY, CDR2 SVGAGI. The CDR3 protein is CASRPGQGAYEQYF. The CDR3 DNA is TGTGCCAGCAGGCCCGGACAGGGAGCCTACGAGCAGTACTTC.

Here the CDR3 DNA reads TGTGCCAGCAGCGTAGGACCGGGACCCTTCTCCTACAATGAGCAGTTCTTC. Translated: CASSVGPGPFSYNEQFF. The chain employs TRBV9 and TRBJ2-1, with D perhaps being TRBD1 or TRBD2 (5 bases each). Trimming stripped 0 bases from V and 0 bases from J, with 13 bases between. Germline V CDR1 and CDR2: SGDLS, YYNGEE. The CDR3 covers 17 residues. The whole variable domain, remainder taken from reference TRBV9 and TRBJ2-1, is DSGVTQTPKHLITATGQRVTLRCSPRSGDLSVYWYQQSLDQGLQFLIQYYNGEERAKGNILERFSAQQFPDLHSELNLSSLELGDSALYFCASSVGPGPFSYNEQFFGPGTRLTVL.

This clone was seen only a few times. The CDR3 spells CASSFTGNPTDTQYF. Written as DNA, the CDR3 is TGTGCCAGCAGCTTTACAGGGAACCCCACAGATACGCAGTATTTT. This sequence joins TRBV11-3 and TRBJ2-3; maybe TRBD1 (6 bases). V was clipped by 3 bases and J by 2 bases, with 12 bases between them. Germline values: CDR1 SGHNT, CDR2 YENEEA. There are 15 residues in the CDR3.

The rearrangement uses TRBV29-1 and TRBJ2-1; D is ambiguous. V dropped 0 bases and J dropped 9 bases, with 18 bases sitting between them. This CDR3 contains 15 residues. Germline V gene sequence: CDR1 SQVTM, CDR2 ANQGSEA. CDR3 loop: CSVEDPSVSVSEQFF. The CDR3 region has the DNA TGCAGCGTTGAAGATCCTAGTGTAAGCGTCAGTGAGCAGTTCTTC.

The chain combines TRBV7-8 with TRBJ2-7, with a weak D call TRBD2 (6 bases). Trimming cost V 1 base and J 7 bases, with 23 bases left between them. CDR1 is SGHVS, CDR2 FQNEAQ, per germline. The CDR3 covers 17 residues. For the CDR3, the DNA is TGTGCCAGCAGCTTAGGGGTTCTGGCACCCCGGGGGAGGGAGCAGTACTTC. Translating it yields CASSLGVLAPRGREQYF. The entire variable domain, with the rest obtained from reference TRBV7-8 and TRBJ2-7, is as follows: GAGVSQSPRYKVAKRGQDVALRCDPISGHVSLFWYQQALGQGPEFLTYFQNEAQLDKSGLPSDRFFAERPEGSVSTLKIQRTQQEDSAVYLCASSLGVLAPRGREQYFGPGTRLTVT.

The rearrangement joins TRBV27 to TRBJ2-7; 7 nucleotides line up with TRBD1. Germline lookup yields CDR1 MNHEY and CDR2 SMNVEV (reference sequence). The CDR3 loop spans 12 amino acids. V lost 5 bases to trimming and J lost 12 bases; unmatched junction nucleotides: 10. The CDR3 DNA is TGTGCCAGCAGTCCGCACAGGGGCTCGCCGTACTTC. This sequence encodes CASSPHRGSPYF.

The chain carries TRBV9 and TRBJ2-5; weak D call: TRBD1 (5 bases). CDR1 and CDR2 (germline): SGDLS, YYNGEE. This CDR3 region has 14 residues. V lost 0 bases and J lost 4, with 10 bases in between. The CDR3 reads CASSVGSGSETQYF. DNA for the CDR3: TGTGCCAGCAGCGTAGGTTCAGGGTCAGAGACCCAGTACTTC.

The chain uses TRBV7-8 and TRBJ1-5; D remains ambiguous. V lost 5 bases to trimming and J lost 0 bases, with 11 bases between them. The CDR3 is 15 amino acids. Germline-derived CDR1 and CDR2 are SGHVS and FQNEAQ. The DNA of the CDR3 is TGTGCCAGCAGCATCAGGCCGAATAGCAATCAGCCCCAGCATTTT. Its translation is CASSIRPNSNQPQHF.

The chain carries TRBV6-5 and TRBJ2-7; 10 nucleotides match TRBD1. The CDR3 extends over 15 amino acids. The V segment lost 0 bases and the J segment 4 bases; nucleotides outside the gene matches: 3. CDR1 and CDR2 from the germline V gene are MNHEY and SVGAGI. The DNA of the CDR3 is TGTGCCAGCAGTTACTCGAGACAGGGGGCATACGAGCAGTACTTC. It translates to CASSYSRQGAYEQYF.

The chain is built from TRBV6-1 and TRBJ2-7, with D possibly being TRBD1 or TRBD2 (5 bases each). There are 12 residues in the CDR3. V was pared by 10 bases and J by 2 bases, with 12 bases between. Germline V gene lookup returns CDR1 MNHNS and CDR2 SASEGT. The CDR3 here is CATRDEPYEQYF. For the CDR3, the DNA is TGTGCCACCAGGGACGAACCCTACGAGCAGTACTTC.

The rearrangement joins TRBV15 to TRBJ2-5; 13 positions agree with TRBD2. The CDR3 has 20 residues. V lost 0 bases to trimming and J lost 4 bases; unmatched junction nucleotides: 14. Germline V lookup: CDR1 LNHNV, CDR2 YYDKDF (reference sequence). The CDR3, as DNA: TGTGCCACCAGCAGAGATGACATCACTAGCGGGAGGGCCGCCAGAGAGACCCAGTACTTC. Translating it yields CATSRDDITSGRAARETQYF.

The J gene is TRBJ2-7, the V gene TRBV7-8; unclear D gene. Trimming stripped 5 bases from V and 0 bases from J, with 11 bases between. The CDR3 spans 14 residues. The V gene's germline CDR1 is SGHVS and CDR2 FQNEAQ. In DNA form, the CDR3 reads TGTGCCAGCAGCATCCTGACGGGCTCCTACGAGCAGTACTTC. It codes for CASSILTGSYEQYF.

Ten or more counts support this clone. The genes are TRBV7-9 and TRBJ2-5; D call uncertain. CDR1 and CDR2 from the germline V gene are SEHNR and FQNEAQ (reference sequence). The CDR3 has 14 residues. V was shortened by 5 bases and J by 2 bases, with 12 bases between the two germline ends. DNA for the CDR3: TGTGCCAGCAGCCCACCCCGGGCTCAAGAGACCCAGTACTTC. It yields the protein CASSPPRAQETQYF.

This chain links TRBV29-1 with TRBJ2-7, with 8 nucleotides matching TRBD2. This CDR3 region has 15 residues. V shed 4 bases and J 0 bases; nucleotides not matched to a gene: 8. Germline CDR1 and CDR2: SQVTM and ANQGSEA. DNA for the CDR3: TGCAGCGTTGTGGGGACTAGTCAAAACTCCTACGAGCAGTACTTC. Its translation is CSVVGTSQNSYEQYF.

This chain uses TRBV6-4 with TRBJ2-2, with 7 bases that match TRBD1. V was clipped by 3 bases and J by 0 bases; unmatched bases: 4. Germline V gene lookup returns CDR1 MRHNA and CDR2 SNTAGT. The CDR3 has 16 amino acids. This CDR3 reads CASSDSGTANTGELFF. The CDR3 DNA is TGTGCCAGCAGTGATTCCGGGACAGCGAACACCGGGGAGCTGTTTTTT.

The genes are TRBV11-2 and TRBJ1-4; D remains ambiguous. Deletions cut 2 bases from V and 6 bases from J, with 7 bases between. Germline-derived CDR1 and CDR2 are SGHAT and FQNNGV. This CDR3 has 13 residues. CDR3 amino acids: CASSLYGDEKLFF. The DNA for the CDR3 is TGTGCCAGCAGCTTATATGGGGATGAAAAACTGTTTTTT.